These T cell receptor beta chains were read from a single sample in a study of T-cell reconstitution after alpha-beta-depleted transplantation in children. Using its own MiXCR run on the PCR reads, TCRdb lists one record per CDR3 protein. This sample yields roughly 400,000 distinct CDR3 sequences, of which over 40% are seen a single time; approximately 30% belongs to the top ten. The specimen comprised PBMCs, sampled before TCRalphabeta/CD19-depleted stem cell transplant. All receptors derive from a girl aged 2 to 9 with aplastic anemia, due to receive a stem cell transplant. Each CDR3 is given with its conserved first and last residue. A D gene is named only where the DNA matches it firmly. Where a row states a size, it is once, few, many or the class of an expanded clone; other rows omit it.

clone size,V gene,D gene,J gene,CDR3 DNA,CDR3 protein
-,TRBV29-1,TRBD1,TRBJ2-7,TGCAGCGTTGAAGGGCCTCCGGGACAGGGATCGTACGAGCAGTACTTC,CSVEGPPGQGSYEQYF
-,TRBV5-6,-,TRBJ2-1,TGTGCCAGCAGGATGAAGGGGGGACCAGCGGGAAGGGATGAGCAGTTCTTC,CASRMKGGPAGRDEQFF
-,TRBV20-1,-,TRBJ1-5,TGCAGTGTCCGGGGGGGAAATGGGGGCAATCAGCCCCAGCATTTT,CSVRGGNGGNQPQHF
-,TRBV5-1,-,TRBJ2-7,TGCGCCAGCAGCCCCCCCATCGGTAGGGAGCAGTACTTC,CASSPPIGREQYF
-,TRBV20-1,TRBD2,TRBJ2-7,TGCAGTGCTAGTCCGAGGACTAGCGGGATTTACGAGCAGTACTTC,CSASPRTSGIYEQYF
-,TRBV6-5,TRBD2,TRBJ2-5,TGTGCCAGCAGTTACTCCCTAGCGGGGGCGCAAGAGACCCAGTACTTC,CASSYSLAGAQETQYF
-,TRBV6-1,-,TRBJ2-3,TGTGCCAGCAGTGAAGGTTGGGGCGCGGACTCTAGCACAGATACGCAGTATTTT,CASSEGWGADSSTDTQYF
few,TRBV7-2,TRBD2,TRBJ2-1,TGTGCCAGCAGCTTAGCCATGGGACTAGCGTTCAATGAGCAGTTCTTC,CASSLAMGLAFNEQFF
-,TRBV7-9,-,TRBJ2-3,TGTGCCAGCAGCCCTCGTCCACTCGGAGATACGCAGTATTTT,CASSPRPLGDTQYF
-,TRBV20-1,-,TRBJ2-6,TGCAGTGCTAGAGATCAGAGCGCAGGGCCAGGGGCCAACGTCCTGACTTTC,CSARDQSAGPGANVLTF
-,TRBV3-1,TRBD2,TRBJ2-3,TGTGCCAGCAGCCAAGAACTAGCGACTAGCACAGATACGCAGTATTTT,CASSQELATSTDTQYF
-,TRBV5-1,-,TRBJ2-1,TGCGCCAGCAGCTTGTTAACCGATGAGCAGTTCTTC,CASSLLTDEQFF
-,TRBV4-1,TRBD1,TRBJ2-7,TGCGCCAGCAGCCCTGGGCCTCCGGGACAGCGATCCTACGAGCAGTACTTC,CASSPGPPGQRSYEQYF
once,TRBV5-1,TRBD2,TRBJ2-2,TGCGCCAGCAGCAACGGACTAGCGGTCGCCGGGGAGCTGTTTTTT,CASSNGLAVAGELFF
-,TRBV20-1,-,TRBJ2-5,TGCAGTGCTGGATCCTGGGAGACCCAGTACTTC,CSAGSWETQYF
-,TRBV20-1,-,TRBJ2-3,TGCAGTGCTCTCAGGGACACCCGTTCGGATACGCAGTATTTT,CSALRDTRSDTQYF
-,TRBV20-1,-,TRBJ1-1,TGCAGTGCAAAACTCGGGCCCGGTAGGAATGAAGCTTTCTTT,CSAKLGPGRNEAFF
many,TRBV28,-,TRBJ2-1,TGTGCCAGCAGTTTATCCGGGTCCCTTGTTGGTGAGCAGTTCTTC,CASSLSGSLVGEQFF
few,TRBV3-1,-,TRBJ2-3,TGTGCCAGCAGCCAATCTCGCAGGGGGGGTGATACGCAGTATTTT,CASSQSRRGGDTQYF
-,TRBV3-1,-,TRBJ2-7,TGTGCCAGCAGCCAAGATACCAGGGTGGCCTACGAGCAGTACTTC,CASSQDTRVAYEQYF
many,TRBV4-2,TRBD2,TRBJ2-1,TGTGCCAGCAGCCAAAAGGGGCTAGCGGGGATCAATGAGCAGTTCTTC,CASSQKGLAGINEQFF
-,TRBV28,TRBD1,TRBJ1-3,TGTGCAGCGACAGGGACTGGAAACACCATATATTTT,CAATGTGNTIYF
-,TRBV12-3/TRBV12-4,-,TRBJ2-1,TGTGCCAGCACCCCGAGGAGGGTAGACAATGAGCAGTTCTTC,CASTPRRVDNEQFF
-,TRBV7-6,-,TRBJ2-2,TGTGCCAGCAGCTTCGGTACCACCGGGGAGCTGTTTTTT,CASSFGTTGELFF
-,TRBV29-1,-,TRBJ2-5,TGCAGCGTTGAACAGACGCAAGAGACCCAGTACTTC,CSVEQTQETQYF
many,TRBV11-2,-,TRBJ1-1,TGTGCCAGCAGCTTATTGTCTTTCCCTGAAGCTTTCTTT,CASSLLSFPEAFF
many,TRBV20-1,-,TRBJ1-5,TGCAGTGCCAGCCTCGGGACGCTGCAGCCCCAGCATTTT,CSASLGTLQPQHF
-,TRBV29-1,-,TRBJ2-2,TGCAGCGTTCCAAGCGGACCGACGGGCACCGGGGAGCTGTTTTTT,CSVPSGPTGTGELFF
-,TRBV14,-,TRBJ1-2,TGTGCCAGCAGCCAATCGCCACGGGCGGCGCGTGGCTACACCTTC,CASSQSPRAARGYTF
-,TRBV10-3,-,TRBJ2-7,TGTGCCATCGGGACCGATTACGAGCAGTACTTC,CAIGTDYEQYF
-,TRBV7-9,-,TRBJ2-1,TGTGCCAGCAGCTTATCGGGAATCGAGCAGTTCTTC,CASSLSGIEQFF
-,TRBV24-1,TRBD1,TRBJ1-5,TGTGCCACCAGTGACCCGACCGAGACAGGGAAGGGCCAGCCCCAGCATTTT,CATSDPTETGKGQPQHF
-,TRBV12-3/TRBV12-4,TRBD2,TRBJ2-1,TGTGCCAGCAGGGGACTAGCGGGTGAGCAGTTCTTC,CASRGLAGEQFF